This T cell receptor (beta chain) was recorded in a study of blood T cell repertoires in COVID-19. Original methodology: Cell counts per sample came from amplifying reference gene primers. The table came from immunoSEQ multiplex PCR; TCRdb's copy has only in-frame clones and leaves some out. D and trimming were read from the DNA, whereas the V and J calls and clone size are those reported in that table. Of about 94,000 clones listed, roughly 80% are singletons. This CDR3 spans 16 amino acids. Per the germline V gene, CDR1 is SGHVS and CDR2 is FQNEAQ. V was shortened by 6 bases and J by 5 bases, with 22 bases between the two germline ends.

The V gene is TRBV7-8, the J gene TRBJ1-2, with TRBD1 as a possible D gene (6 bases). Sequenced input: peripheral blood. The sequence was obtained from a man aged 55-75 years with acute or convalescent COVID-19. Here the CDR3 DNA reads TGTGCCAGCAGTCGCGGCGCTCGGGACACCAAGTATGGCTACACCTTC. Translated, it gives CASSRGARDTKYGYTF.